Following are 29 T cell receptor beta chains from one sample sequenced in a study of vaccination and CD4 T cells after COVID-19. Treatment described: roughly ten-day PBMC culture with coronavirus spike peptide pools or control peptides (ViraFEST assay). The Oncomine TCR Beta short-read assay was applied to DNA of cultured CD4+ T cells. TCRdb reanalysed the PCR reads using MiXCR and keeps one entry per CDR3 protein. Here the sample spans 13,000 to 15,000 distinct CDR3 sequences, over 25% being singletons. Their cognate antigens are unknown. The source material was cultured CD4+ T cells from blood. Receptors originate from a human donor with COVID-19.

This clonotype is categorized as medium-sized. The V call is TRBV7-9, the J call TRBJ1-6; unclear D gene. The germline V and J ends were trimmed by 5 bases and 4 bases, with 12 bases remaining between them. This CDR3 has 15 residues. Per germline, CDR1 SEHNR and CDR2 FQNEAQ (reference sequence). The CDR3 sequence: CASSQAGMYNSPLHF. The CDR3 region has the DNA TGTGCCAGCAGCCAGGCGGGGATGTATAATTCACCCCTCCACTTT. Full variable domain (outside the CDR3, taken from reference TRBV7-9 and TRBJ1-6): DTGVSQNPRHKITKRGQNVTFRCDPISEHNRLYWYRQTLGQGPEFLTYFQNEAQLEKSRLLSDRFSAERPKGSFSTLEIQRTEQGDSAMYLCASSQAGMYNSPLHFGNGTRLTVT.

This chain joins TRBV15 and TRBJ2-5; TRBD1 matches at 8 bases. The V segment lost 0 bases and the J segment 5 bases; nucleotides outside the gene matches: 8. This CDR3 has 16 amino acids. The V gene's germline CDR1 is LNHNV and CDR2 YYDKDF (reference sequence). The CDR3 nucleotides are TGTGCCACCAGCAGAGACTTACAGGGGGGTACGGAGACCCAGTACTTC. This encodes CATSRDLQGGTETQYF.

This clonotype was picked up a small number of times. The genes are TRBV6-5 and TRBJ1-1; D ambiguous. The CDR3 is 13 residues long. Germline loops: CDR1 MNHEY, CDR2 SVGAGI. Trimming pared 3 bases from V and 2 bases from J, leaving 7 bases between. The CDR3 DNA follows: TGTGCCAGCAGTTATTCGACCAACACTGAAGCTTTCTTT. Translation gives CASSYSTNTEAFF.

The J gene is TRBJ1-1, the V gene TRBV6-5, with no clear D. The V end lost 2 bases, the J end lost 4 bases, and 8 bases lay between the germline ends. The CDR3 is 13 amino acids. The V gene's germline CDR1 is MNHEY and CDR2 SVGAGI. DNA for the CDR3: TGTGCCAGCAGTTACCTGAGGAGCACTGAAGCTTTCTTT. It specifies CASSYLRSTEAFF.

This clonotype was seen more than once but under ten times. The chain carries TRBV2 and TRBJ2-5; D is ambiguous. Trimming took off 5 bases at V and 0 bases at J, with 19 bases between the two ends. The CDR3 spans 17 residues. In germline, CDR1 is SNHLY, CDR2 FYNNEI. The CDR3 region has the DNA TGTGCCAGCAGTCGAATCCCAATTTTGGGGTACCAAGAGACCCAGTACTTC. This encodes CASSRIPILGYQETQYF.

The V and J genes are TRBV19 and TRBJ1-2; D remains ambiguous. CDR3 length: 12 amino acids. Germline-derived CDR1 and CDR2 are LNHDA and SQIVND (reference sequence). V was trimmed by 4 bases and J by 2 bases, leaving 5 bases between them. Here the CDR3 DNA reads TGTGCCAGTAGTACGACAAACTATGGCTACACCTTC. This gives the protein CASSTTNYGYTF.

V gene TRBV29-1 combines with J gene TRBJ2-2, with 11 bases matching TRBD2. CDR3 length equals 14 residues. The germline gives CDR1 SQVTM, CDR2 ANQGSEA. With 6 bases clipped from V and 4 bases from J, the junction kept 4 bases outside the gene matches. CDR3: CSVNSGGGTGELFF. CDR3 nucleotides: TGCAGCGTCAATAGCGGGGGGGGCACCGGGGAGCTGTTTTTT.

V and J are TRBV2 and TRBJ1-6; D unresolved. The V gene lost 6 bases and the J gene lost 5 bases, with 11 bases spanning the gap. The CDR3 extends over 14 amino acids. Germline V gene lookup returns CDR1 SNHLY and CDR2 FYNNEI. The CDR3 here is CASRRGQNNSPLHF. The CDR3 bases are TGTGCCAGCAGAAGAGGGCAGAATAATTCACCCCTCCACTTT. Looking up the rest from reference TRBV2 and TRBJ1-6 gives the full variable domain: EPEVTQTPSHQVTQMGQEVILRCVPISNHLYFYWYRQILGQKVEFLVSFYNNEISEKSEIFDDQFSVERPDGSNFTLKIRSTKLEDSAMYFCASRRGQNNSPLHFGNGTRLTVT.

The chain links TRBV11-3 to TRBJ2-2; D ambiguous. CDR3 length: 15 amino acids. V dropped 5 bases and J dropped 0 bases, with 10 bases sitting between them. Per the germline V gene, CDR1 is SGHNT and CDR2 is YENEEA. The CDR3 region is CASSGQLANTGELFF. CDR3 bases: TGTGCCAGCAGCGGGCAACTCGCGAACACCGGGGAGCTGTTTTTT.

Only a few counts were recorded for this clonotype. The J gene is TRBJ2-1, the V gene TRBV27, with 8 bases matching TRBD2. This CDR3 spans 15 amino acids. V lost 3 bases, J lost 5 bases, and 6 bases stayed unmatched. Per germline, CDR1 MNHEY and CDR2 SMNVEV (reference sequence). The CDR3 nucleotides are TGTGCCAGCAGTTTTTCGACTAGCGCCAACAATGAGCAGTTCTTC. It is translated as CASSFSTSANNEQFF.

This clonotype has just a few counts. This CDR3 is CASRPETGNNSPLHF. In DNA, the CDR3 is TGTGCCAGCCGACCAGAGACAGGCAATAATTCACCCCTCCACTTT. The chain recombines TRBV25-1 with TRBJ1-6; perhaps TRBD1 as D (6 bases). The germline V and J ends were trimmed by 8 bases and 5 bases, with 16 bases remaining between them. CDR3 length: 15 residues. Germline V gives CDR1 MGHDK, CDR2 SYGVNS.

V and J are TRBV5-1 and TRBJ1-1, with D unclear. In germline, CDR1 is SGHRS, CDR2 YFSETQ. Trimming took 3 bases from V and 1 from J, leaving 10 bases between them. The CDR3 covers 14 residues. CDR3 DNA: TGCGCCAGCAGCTCCGACGGGCAGAACACTGAAGCTTTCTTT. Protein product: CASSSDGQNTEAFF.

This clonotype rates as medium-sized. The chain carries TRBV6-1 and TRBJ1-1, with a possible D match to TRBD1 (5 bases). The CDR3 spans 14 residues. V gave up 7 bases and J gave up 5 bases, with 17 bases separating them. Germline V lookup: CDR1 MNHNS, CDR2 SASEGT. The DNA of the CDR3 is TGTGCCAGCACTCAAAATGCGGGGCGAACTGAAGCTTTCTTT. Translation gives CASTQNAGRTEAFF.

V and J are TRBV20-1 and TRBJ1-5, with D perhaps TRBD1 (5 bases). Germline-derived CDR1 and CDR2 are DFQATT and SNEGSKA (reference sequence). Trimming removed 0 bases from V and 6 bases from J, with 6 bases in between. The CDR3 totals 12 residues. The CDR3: CSARDQGQPQHF. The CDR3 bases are TGCAGTGCTAGAGATCAGGGTCAGCCCCAGCATTTT.

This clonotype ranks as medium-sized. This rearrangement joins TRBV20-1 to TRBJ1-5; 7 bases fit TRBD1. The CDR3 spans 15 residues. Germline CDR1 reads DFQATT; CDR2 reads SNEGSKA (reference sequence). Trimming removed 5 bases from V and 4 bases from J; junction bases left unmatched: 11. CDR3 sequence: CSAPLVQGQNQPQHF. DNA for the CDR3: TGCAGTGCTCCTTTGGTCCAGGGACAGAATCAGCCCCAGCATTTT.

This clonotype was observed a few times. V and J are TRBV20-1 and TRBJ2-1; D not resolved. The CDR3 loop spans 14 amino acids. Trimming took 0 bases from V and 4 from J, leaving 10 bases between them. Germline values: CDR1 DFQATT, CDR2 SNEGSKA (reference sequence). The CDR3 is CSARDRTGYNEQFF. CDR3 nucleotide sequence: TGCAGTGCTAGAGATCGGACGGGTTACAATGAGCAGTTCTTC.

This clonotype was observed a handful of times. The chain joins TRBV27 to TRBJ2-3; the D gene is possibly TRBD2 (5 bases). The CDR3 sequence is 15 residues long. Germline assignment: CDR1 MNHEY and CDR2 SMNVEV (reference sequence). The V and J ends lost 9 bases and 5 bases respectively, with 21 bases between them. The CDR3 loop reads CASKVLDSREDTQYF. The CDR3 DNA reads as TGTGCCAGTAAAGTGTTGGACTCGAGGGAAGATACGCAGTATTTT.

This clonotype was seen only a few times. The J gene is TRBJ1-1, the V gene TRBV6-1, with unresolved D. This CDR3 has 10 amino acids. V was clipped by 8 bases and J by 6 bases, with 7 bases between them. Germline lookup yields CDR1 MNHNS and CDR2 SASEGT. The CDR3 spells CASRRAEAFF. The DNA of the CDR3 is TGTGCCAGCCGCCGGGCTGAAGCTTTCTTT.

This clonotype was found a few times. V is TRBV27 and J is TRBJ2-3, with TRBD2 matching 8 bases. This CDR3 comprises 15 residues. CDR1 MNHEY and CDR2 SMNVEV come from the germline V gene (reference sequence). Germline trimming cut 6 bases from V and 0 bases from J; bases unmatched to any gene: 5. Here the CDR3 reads CASRRSGASTDTQYF. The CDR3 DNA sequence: TGTGCCAGCAGACGTAGCGGGGCTAGCACAGATACGCAGTATTTT.

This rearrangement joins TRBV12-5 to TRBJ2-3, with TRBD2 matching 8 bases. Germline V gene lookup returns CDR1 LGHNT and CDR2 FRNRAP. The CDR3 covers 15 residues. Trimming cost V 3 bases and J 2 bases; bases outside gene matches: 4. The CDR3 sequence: CASGFRTSTTDTQYF. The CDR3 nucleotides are TGTGCTAGTGGTTTTAGGACTAGCACCACAGATACGCAGTATTTT.

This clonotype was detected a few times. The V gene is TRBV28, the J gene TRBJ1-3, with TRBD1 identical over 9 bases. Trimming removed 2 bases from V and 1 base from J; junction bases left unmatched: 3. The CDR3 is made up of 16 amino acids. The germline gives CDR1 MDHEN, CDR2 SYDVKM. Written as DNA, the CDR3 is TGTGCCAGCAGTTTAAGAGGGACAGGGTCTGGAAACACCATATATTTT. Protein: CASSLRGTGSGNTIYF.

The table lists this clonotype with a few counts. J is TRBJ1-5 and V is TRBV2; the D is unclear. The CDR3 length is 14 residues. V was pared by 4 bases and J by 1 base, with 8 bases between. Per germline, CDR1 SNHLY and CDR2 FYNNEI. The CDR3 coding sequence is TGTGCCAGCAGTGGTGTTAAGAGCAATCAGCCCCAGCATTTT. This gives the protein CASSGVKSNQPQHF.

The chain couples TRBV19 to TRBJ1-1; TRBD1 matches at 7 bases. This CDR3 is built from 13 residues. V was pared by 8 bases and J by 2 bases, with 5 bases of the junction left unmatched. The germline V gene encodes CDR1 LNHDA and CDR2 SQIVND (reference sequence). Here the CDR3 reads CASADRDNTEAFF. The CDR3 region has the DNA TGTGCCAGTGCCGACAGGGATAACACTGAAGCTTTCTTT. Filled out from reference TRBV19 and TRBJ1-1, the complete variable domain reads DGGITQSPKYLFRKEGQNVTLSCEQNLNHDAMYWYRQDPGQGLRLIYYSQIVNDFQKGDIAEGYSVSREKKESFPLTVTSAQKNPTAFYLCASADRDNTEAFFGQGTRLTVV.

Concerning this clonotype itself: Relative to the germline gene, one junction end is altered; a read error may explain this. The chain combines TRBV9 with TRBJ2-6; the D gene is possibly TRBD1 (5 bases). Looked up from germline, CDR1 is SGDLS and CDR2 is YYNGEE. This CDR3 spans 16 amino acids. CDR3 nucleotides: TGTGCCAGCAGCGTACTCGCGTCGAGTGGGGCCAACGTTCTGACTTTC. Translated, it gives CASSVLASSGANVLTF. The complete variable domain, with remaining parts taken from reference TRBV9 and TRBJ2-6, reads DSGVTQTPKHLITATGQRVTLRCSPRSGDLSVYWYQQSLDQGLQFLIQYYNGEERAKGNILERFSAQQFPDLHSELNLSSLELGDSALYFCASSVLASSGANVLTFGAGSRLTVL.

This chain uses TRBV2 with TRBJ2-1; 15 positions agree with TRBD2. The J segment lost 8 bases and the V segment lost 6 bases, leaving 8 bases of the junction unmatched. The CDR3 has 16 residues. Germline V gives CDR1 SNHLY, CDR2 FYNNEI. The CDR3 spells CASRSGLAGGFYEQFF. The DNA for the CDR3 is TGTGCCAGCAGATCAGGACTAGCGGGGGGGTTTTATGAGCAGTTCTTC. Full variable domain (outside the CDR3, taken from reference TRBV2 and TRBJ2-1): EPEVTQTPSHQVTQMGQEVILRCVPISNHLYFYWYRQILGQKVEFLVSFYNNEISEKSEIFDDQFSVERPDGSNFTLKIRSTKLEDSAMYFCASRSGLAGGFYEQFFGPGTRLTVL.

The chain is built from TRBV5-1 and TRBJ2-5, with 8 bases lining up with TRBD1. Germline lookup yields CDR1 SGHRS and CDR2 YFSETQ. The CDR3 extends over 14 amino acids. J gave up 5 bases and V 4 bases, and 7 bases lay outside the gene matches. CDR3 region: CASSPRTGQETQYF. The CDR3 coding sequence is TGCGCCAGCAGCCCGCGGACAGGGCAGGAGACCCAGTACTTC.

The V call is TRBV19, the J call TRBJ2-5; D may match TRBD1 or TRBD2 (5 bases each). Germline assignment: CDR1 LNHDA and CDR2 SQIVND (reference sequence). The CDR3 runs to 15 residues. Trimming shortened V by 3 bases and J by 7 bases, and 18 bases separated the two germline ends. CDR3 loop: CASSMRAAGSGTQYF. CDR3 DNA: TGTGCCAGTAGTATGAGGGCGGCAGGGTCAGGGACCCAGTACTTC.

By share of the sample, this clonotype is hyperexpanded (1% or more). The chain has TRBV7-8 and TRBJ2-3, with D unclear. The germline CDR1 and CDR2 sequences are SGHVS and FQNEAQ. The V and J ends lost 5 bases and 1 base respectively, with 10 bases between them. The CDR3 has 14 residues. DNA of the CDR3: TGTGCCAGCAGCCCTCCCCCAGGCACAGATACGCAGTATTTT. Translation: CASSPPPGTDTQYF.

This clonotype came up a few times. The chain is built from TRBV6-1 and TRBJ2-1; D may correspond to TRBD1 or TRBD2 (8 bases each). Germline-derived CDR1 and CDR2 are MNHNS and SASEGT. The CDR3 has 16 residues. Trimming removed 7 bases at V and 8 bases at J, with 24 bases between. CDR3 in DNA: TGTGCCAGCATTAGGGCAGGGGGCGCCGGGAGGGATGAGCAGTTCTTC. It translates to CASIRAGGAGRDEQFF.